This entry concerns a single T cell receptor beta chain. Germline V gives CDR1 MNHEY, CDR2 SMNVEV (reference sequence). The CDR3 is 13 residues long. Deletions cut 3 bases from V and 1 base from J, with 3 bases between. The data were produced by immunoSEQ multiplex PCR, yet TCRdb's version contains in-frame clones alone and is incomplete. The table has 400,000 to 450,000 clones, more than 80% seen once. The data originate from a study of control samples from healthy donors and cancer patients. The sequenced material came from PBMCs. The V call is TRBV27, the J call TRBJ2-2; no clear D gene. The receptor was derived from a man aged 35 to 55 with head and neck cancer. In DNA, the CDR3 is TGTGCCAGCAGTTTCATGAACACCGGGGAGCTGTTTTTT. Translation gives CASSFMNTGELFF.